This entry concerns a single T cell receptor beta chain. The antigen is undetermined. This specimen belongs to a study of CD8+ T cells in alopecia areata. Study in general: Treated patients received oral tofacitinib, 5 to 10 mg twice daily.

PBMCs served as the source from which CD4+ and CD8+ T cells were sorted. The CDR3 is 13 amino acids. Trimming shortened V by 4 bases and J by 6 bases, and 12 bases separated the two germline ends. CDR1 and CDR2 (germline): SGHTA, FQGNSA. Extracted RNA was reverse transcribed into cDNA, the sequencing template. The assay was immunoSEQ multiplex PCR, and TCRdb's table has in-frame clones only and misses some. The sample has hundreds of thousands of clones; roughly two thirds are singletons. Study results and caveats: Sequencing of scalp samples also captures resident alphabeta T cells of normal skin.

This sample comprised CD4+ T cells sorted from blood, obtained at week 0. This TCR was recovered from a human donor with alopecia areata. The chain uses TRBV7-2 and TRBJ1-2; no definite D call. The CDR3 reads CASSSSRTDGYTF. CDR3 sequence (DNA): TGTGCCAGCAGCTCAAGTCGGACGGATGGCTACACCTTC. The full variable domain, in which reference TRBV7-2 and TRBJ1-2 provide the parts outside the CDR3, is GAGVSQSPSNKVTEKGKDVELRCDPISGHTALYWYRQSLGQGLEFLIYFQGNSAPDKSGLPSDRFSAERTGGSVSTLTIQRTQQEDSAVYLCASSSSRTDGYTFGSGTRLTVV.